This TCR beta chain came from a study of CD8+ T cells in alopecia areata (dated by TCRdb to between 2018 and 2020). Describing the broader study: Treated patients were enrolled in an open-label pilot trial of oral tofacitinib, 5 to 10 mg twice daily, for moderate-to-severe alopecia areata. Clonality in the scalp was compared among normal scalp (n=4), patchy alopecia areata scalp (n=8), and alopecia totalis/universalis scalp (n=8). Patients on tofacitinib were biopsied at baseline and after 4 and 24 weeks of treatment, and several of the patients also had a later scalp biopsy. The study used high-throughput TCRbeta sequencing to examine T cell clonal expansion in alopecia areata, in both the C3H/HeJ mouse model and human patients. Scalp tissue and sorted CD4+ and CD8+ peripheral blood T cells from patchy and totalis/universalis alopecia areata patients and from healthy controls were covered by human TCRbeta sequencing. Tofacitinib was given for 6 to 18 months, followed by 6 months of follow-up off drug to assess delayed response and recurrence. The SALT score, which quantifies the percentage of affected scalp surface area, was used to measure disease severity in treated patients. RNA came from the PAXgene miRNA kit for fixed scalp, the miRNeasy kit for PBMCs, and the RNeasy kit for mouse skin. TCRbeta CDR3 regions were amplified by immunoSEQ multiplex PCR with 35 Vbeta forward and 13 Jbeta reverse primers. On the study overall, not on this receptor specifically: Scalp TCR repertoire analysis is complicated because resident alphabeta T cells in normal human skin are also sequenced, whereas mouse skin is dominated by gammadelta T cells. During tofacitinib treatment, many expanded lesional clones remained in scalp and blood, and this persistence may partly explain relapse after treatment is stopped. TCR sequences shared between patients were less clear than in mice, possibly partly because of HLA diversity in the patient population. Because the treated cohort was small and had just a single nonresponder, larger studies are needed to establish links between baseline CD8+ expansion and response. Compared with normal scalp, lesional scalp, particularly in alopecia totalis/universalis, had higher clonality and more expanded CD8+ clones, which suggests antigenic drive. Tofacitinib significantly decreased scalp clonality and the number of expanded CD8+ clones among the top 100 scalp clones.

Libraries were constructed by the immunoSEQ multiplex PCR assay. For TCR sequencing, RNA was extracted from every sample and reverse transcribed into cDNA to serve as template. First-strand cDNA was synthesized with SuperScript III using a 2:1 mix of oligo-dT and random hexamers. Amplification bias was assessed with a synthetic immune receptor repertoire, and residual bias was removed computationally. Concerning the study's data processing: Raw reads were preprocessed for error removal, and CDR3 was defined according to IMGT conventions as running from the conserved cysteine to phenylalanine. Clonality was computed by normalizing Shannon entropy by log2 of the number of productive unique TCRs and subtracting the result from 1. Whether each scalp clone was CD4 or CD8 was inferred by checking scalp TCRbeta sequences against the CD4 and CD8 repertoires from sorted blood. This is the immuneACCESS table as TCRdb keeps it, with only in-frame sequences that have V and J called. A part of the clones is gone; compared with another copy, unresolved V genes explain less than half, and the rest is unexplained. V and J calls and clone size are given by that table; D and trimming were obtained from the DNA. Across this sample there are roughly 150,000 clones, with 50% to 65% seen only once. In total, the top ten clones hold about a sixth of the sample.

According to the study, the label for this sample's time point signals: around 28 days on oral tofacitinib. The label giving this sample's treatment or condition can be read as: oral pan-JAK inhibitor, 5-10 mg twice daily. Lesional scalp punch biopsies and peripheral blood were collected from alopecia areata patients. PBMCs were isolated by density centrifugation and stained for CD3, CD4 and CD8, after which CD4+ and CD8+ T cells were sorted on a FACSAria. From the cysteine up to the phenylalanine, the CDR3 has a length of 14 residues. Of the read, only the CDR3 DNA is kept; its 42 bases are in frame from base 1. From V the trimming removes 7 bases and from J it removes 8 bases, while the gene matches leave 6 bases of the junction unaccounted for. The germline V gene (reference sequence) gives CDR1 as SEHNR and CDR2 as FQNEAQ. This clone was counted a few times. There is no known antigen for this receptor. No clone much larger than this one lies a single base away; base qualities are absent.

The TCR sequence derives from a human donor with alopecia areata. Sequenced here: CD8+ T cells sorted from blood, sampled at week 4, from a patient treated with tofacitinib. The chain couples TRBV7-9 to TRBJ1-4, with 11 bases matching TRBD1. The DNA reads as follows: TGTGCCAGCAACGCGGACAGGGGGCGAGAAAAACTGTTTTTT. Its protein reads: CASNADRGREKLFF.